These 29 T cell receptor beta chains were all obtained from the same sample, sequenced in a study of CD8 T cells in ankylosing spondylitis. TCRdb reanalysed the 5' RACE reads using MiXCR and keeps one entry per CDR3 protein. The top ten hold roughly 23% of the sample, which has roughly 7,300 distinct CDR3 sequences, more than 7.5% seen once. The sequenced material came from blood, either unsorted or a sorted T cell fraction (not recorded which). Receptor source: a male donor with ankylosing spondylitis or in good health (not recorded which).

In this sample, this clonotype is medium-sized. V usage is TRBV9 and J usage is TRBJ2-5; 8 bases match TRBD1. The junction had 5 bases not matched to a gene; V was cut back by 2 bases and J by 5 bases. Germline CDR1 is SGDLS and CDR2 is YYNGEE. There are 14 residues in the CDR3. CDR3 coding DNA: TGTGCCAGCAGCGTTTCAGGGGGCCAGGAGACCCAGTACTTC. Translation gives CASSVSGGQETQYF.

This clonotype was detected many times. This rearrangement joins TRBV9 to TRBJ2-2; the match to TRBD1 covers 8 bases. From germline, CDR1 is SGDLS and CDR2 YYNGEE. The V and J ends lost 4 bases and 1 base, in that order; junction bases with no gene match: 6. The length of the CDR3 is 16 residues. The CDR3 sequence is CASSQAGTGNTGELFF. The CDR3 DNA reads TGTGCCAGCAGCCAAGCCGGGACAGGGAACACCGGGGAGCTGTTTTTT.

This clonotype qualifies as medium-sized (0.01 to 0.1%). The chain carries TRBV9 and TRBJ2-5, with 8 bases lining up with TRBD2. From germline, CDR1 is SGDLS and CDR2 YYNGEE. This CDR3 has 16 residues. V trimming: 4 bases; J trimming: 1 base; junction bases outside the gene matches: 9. The DNA for the CDR3 is TGTGCCAGCAGCCCGGATAGCGGGGCATTCCAAGAGACCCAGTACTTC. Amino acid sequence: CASSPDSGAFQETQYF.

This clonotype has at least ten counts. The rearrangement links TRBV29-1 to TRBJ2-7, with TRBD1 as a possible D gene (6 bases). V lost 5 bases, J lost 3 bases, and 32 bases lay in between. The CDR3 has 19 amino acids. CDR1 is SQVTM, CDR2 ANQGSEA, per germline. CDR3 loop: CSVSRGPEDWGRGFYEQYV. The CDR3 DNA reads as TGCAGCGTTAGCAGGGGCCCAGAGGACTGGGGAAGAGGGTTCTACGAGCAGTACGTC.

Ten or more counts support this clonotype. The genes are TRBV9 and TRBJ2-5; maybe TRBD1 (6 bases). CDR1 SGDLS and CDR2 YYNGEE come from the germline V gene. The CDR3 loop spans 15 amino acids. The V end lost 3 bases, the J end lost 4 bases, and 16 bases lay between the germline ends. CDR3 protein: CASSEGNVGGETQYF. The DNA for the CDR3 is TGTGCCAGCAGCGAGGGAAACGTAGGGGGAGAGACCCAGTACTTC.

J is TRBJ2-2 and V is TRBV9; no definite D call. This CDR3 spans 11 amino acids. V lost 3 bases and J 7 bases, leaving 4 bases between the germline ends. The V gene's germline CDR1 is SGDLS and CDR2 YYNGEE. In DNA, the CDR3 is TGTGCCAGCAGCGAAAACGGGGAGCTGTTTTTT. Protein: CASSENGELFF.

Relative to its sample, this clonotype is medium-sized (0.01 to 0.1%). CDR3 DNA sequence: TGTGCCAGCAGCCTCCCCCCCCTCAACACCGGGGAGCTGTTTTTT. Translating gives CASSLPPLNTGELFF. This chain uses TRBV9 with TRBJ2-2; D gene uncertain. Trimming shortened V by 4 bases and J by 2 bases, and 12 bases separated the two germline ends. CDR1 and CDR2 from the germline V gene are SGDLS and YYNGEE. This CDR3 spans 15 amino acids.

This clonotype occurred many times. The chain employs TRBV9 and TRBJ2-3, with D perhaps being TRBD1 or TRBD2 (5 bases each). The germline gives CDR1 SGDLS, CDR2 YYNGEE. The CDR3 sequence is 16 residues long. The V end was cut by 4 bases, the J end by 1 base, with 16 bases between. In nucleotides, the CDR3 is TGTGCCAGCAGCTTTAACACCGGGACCGGCACAGATACGCAGTATTTT. Encoded protein: CASSFNTGTGTDTQYF.

By sample share, this clonotype is medium-sized. The chain employs TRBV9 and TRBJ1-6, with D maybe TRBD1 (5 bases). The CDR3 totals 14 residues. V lost 3 bases and J 17 bases, leaving 21 bases between the germline ends. The germline V gene has CDR1 SGDLS and CDR2 YYNGEE. The CDR3 DNA sequence: TGTGCCAGCAGCGATGGGGGAACCCTCCGTCCCTTCCACTTT. It specifies CASSDGGTLRPFHF.

This clonotype has more than one count but fewer than ten. V gene TRBV9 combines with J gene TRBJ2-1; D tentatively fits TRBD1 or TRBD2 (5 bases each). The CDR3 is made up of 12 amino acids. Deletions cut 0 bases from V and 9 bases from J, with 7 bases between. Per the germline V gene, CDR1 is SGDLS and CDR2 is YYNGEE. This CDR3 is CASSVGGSEQFF. In DNA, the CDR3 is TGTGCCAGCAGCGTAGGGGGGAGTGAGCAGTTCTTC.

In this sample, this clonotype is medium-sized. The V call is TRBV9, the J call TRBJ2-1; possibly TRBD1 or TRBD2 for D (7 bases each). The V and J ends lost 8 bases and 9 bases respectively, with 15 bases between them. Germline V gene data show CDR1 as SGDLS and CDR2 as YYNGEE. The CDR3 has 12 residues. Here the CDR3 reads CASGGGGVEQFF. As DNA, the CDR3 is TGTGCCAGTGGGGGAGGGGGCGTTGAGCAGTTCTTC.

This chain's CDR3 is CASSVPLAGGNPDTQYF. The DNA of the CDR3 is TGTGCCAGCAGTGTTCCTCTAGCGGGAGGTAACCCAGATACGCAGTATTTT. V gene TRBV9 combines with J gene TRBJ2-3, with 11 bases that match TRBD2. The germline V gene encodes CDR1 SGDLS and CDR2 YYNGEE. CDR3 length: 17 amino acids. V gave up 5 bases and J gave up 4 bases; unmatched junction bases: 12.

The sample holds many counts of this clonotype. V is TRBV9 and J is TRBJ1-1; D gene ambiguous. Looked up from germline, CDR1 is SGDLS and CDR2 is YYNGEE. Trimming left V 3 bases short and J 4 bases short, with 13 bases between. This CDR3 comprises 14 residues. The CDR3 sequence: CASSAGTETTEAFF. The CDR3 nucleotides are TGTGCCAGCAGCGCGGGAACAGAAACCACTGAAGCTTTCTTT.

This clonotype was counted at least ten times. The chain has TRBV9 and TRBJ2-3; D is unresolved. Trimming removed 1 base at V and 4 bases at J, with 4 bases between. The CDR3 has 12 amino acids. Germline V lookup: CDR1 SGDLS, CDR2 YYNGEE. The CDR3 sequence: CASSVQSDTQYF. The CDR3 DNA sequence: TGTGCCAGCAGCGTACAATCAGATACGCAGTATTTT.

This clonotype was detected ten times or more. J is TRBJ2-3 and V is TRBV9, with TRBD2 matching over 7 bases. The CDR3 sequence is 15 residues long. Trimming at V came to 0 bases and at J to 5 bases, leaving 6 bases not matched to a gene. The germline V gene encodes CDR1 SGDLS and CDR2 YYNGEE. CDR3 coding DNA: TGTGCCAGCAGCGTAGGGGCCAGGGAGGGAGATACGCAGTATTTT. Protein: CASSVGAREGDTQYF.

This clonotype was seen repeatedly, ten times or more. The chain uses TRBV9 and TRBJ2-5; D is unclear. V was trimmed by 4 bases and J by 5 bases, leaving 6 bases between them. CDR3 length: 11 residues. Germline V lookup: CDR1 SGDLS, CDR2 YYNGEE. The CDR3 sequence: CASSRSETQYF. The CDR3 bases are TGTGCCAGCAGCCGAAGCGAGACCCAGTACTTC.

This clonotype is classed as medium-sized. This sequence joins TRBV9 and TRBJ2-1, with no clear D. V was cut by 1 base and J by 6 bases, with 14 bases left in between. The CDR3 spans 15 residues. The germline CDR1 and CDR2 sequences are SGDLS and YYNGEE. The CDR3 sequence is CASSVISNPGNEQFF. CDR3 nucleotides: TGTGCCAGCAGCGTAATCTCGAACCCTGGCAATGAGCAGTTCTTC. The full variable domain, in which reference TRBV9 and TRBJ2-1 provide the parts outside the CDR3, is DSGVTQTPKHLITATGQRVTLRCSPRSGDLSVYWYQQSLDQGLQFLIQYYNGEERAKGNILERFSAQQFPDLHSELNLSSLELGDSALYFCASSVISNPGNEQFFGPGTRLTVL.

This clonotype showed up many times. This chain joins TRBV9 and TRBJ2-3; D call uncertain. V was trimmed by 3 bases and J by 4 bases, leaving 3 bases between them. The CDR3 is 11 amino acids. Germline V gives CDR1 SGDLS, CDR2 YYNGEE. The CDR3 nucleotides read TGTGCCAGCAGCGCTGCAGATACGCAGTATTTT. Translation: CASSAADTQYF.

This clonotype was seen only a few times. The gene calls are TRBV9 and TRBJ2-1; TRBD2 agrees at 9 bases. Looked up from germline, CDR1 is SGDLS and CDR2 is YYNGEE. J gave up 10 bases and V 4 bases, and 12 bases lay outside the gene matches. This CDR3 is built from 15 residues. The CDR3, as DNA: TGTGCCAGCAGCTCACAGCTAGCGGGGAGAATCGAGCAGTTCTTC. Its translation is CASSSQLAGRIEQFF. Combining the CDR3 with reference TRBV9 and TRBJ2-1 gives the whole variable domain DSGVTQTPKHLITATGQRVTLRCSPRSGDLSVYWYQQSLDQGLQFLIQYYNGEERAKGNILERFSAQQFPDLHSELNLSSLELGDSALYFCASSSQLAGRIEQFFGPGTRLTVL.

In this sample, this clonotype turned up many times. V gene TRBV9 combines with J gene TRBJ2-5; D is unclear. Germline V gene sequence: CDR1 SGDLS, CDR2 YYNGEE. This CDR3 region has 13 residues. The ends were cut back, 4 bases at V and 3 bases at J, with 10 bases in the middle. As DNA, the CDR3 is TGTGCCAGCAGCCCTCGACTCGAAGAGACCCAGTACTTC. Translating it yields CASSPRLEETQYF.

In its sample, this clonotype was seen many times. The rearrangement links TRBV29-1 to TRBJ2-5, with D possibly called TRBD1 or TRBD2 (5 bases each). Germline CDR1 reads SQVTM; CDR2 reads ANQGSEA. This CDR3 region has 14 residues. The CDR3 here is CNRPYPGPQETQYF. As DNA, the CDR3 is TGCAACCGACCCTACCCGGGGCCCCAAGAGACCCAGTACTTC.

This clonotype is medium-sized (0.01 to 0.1%) within its sample. The V call is TRBV9, the J call TRBJ2-1, with a possible D match to TRBD2 (5 bases). V was clipped by 0 bases and J by 8 bases, with 9 bases between them. This CDR3 is 13 amino acids long. The germline CDR1 and CDR2 sequences are SGDLS and YYNGEE. The CDR3 bases are TGTGCCAGCAGCGTAGTCGGGGATGATGAGCAGTTCTTC. Translating gives CASSVVGDDEQFF.

This clonotype is medium-sized by share. The chain has TRBV9 and TRBJ1-4; D possibly corresponds to TRBD1 (6 bases). V was trimmed by 0 bases and J by 5 bases, leaving 11 bases between them. CDR1 SGDLS and CDR2 YYNGEE come from the germline V gene. CDR3 length equals 15 residues. The CDR3 here is CASSVDGTRNEKLFF. CDR3 in DNA: TGTGCCAGCAGCGTAGATGGGACAAGAAATGAAAAACTGTTTTTT.

The chain employs TRBV9 and TRBJ2-2; possibly TRBD1 or TRBD2 for D (5 bases each). The CDR3 loop spans 15 amino acids. Per germline, CDR1 SGDLS and CDR2 YYNGEE. Trimming took 0 bases from V and 0 from J, leaving 6 bases between them. The CDR3 DNA is TGTGCCAGCAGCGTAGGGGGGACGAACACCGGGGAGCTGTTTTTT. Translated, it gives CASSVGGTNTGELFF.

Ten or more counts support this clonotype. J is TRBJ2-7 and V is TRBV12-3 or TRBV12-4, with 9 bases that match TRBD2. The CDR3 extends over 16 amino acids. The V gene end was trimmed by 7 bases and the J gene end by 2 bases; junction bases not matched to a gene: 12. The CDR3 DNA sequence: TGTGCCAGCACCATTCCGACTAGCGGACCTCCCTACGAGCAGTACGTC. Its protein is CASTIPTSGPPYEQYV.

The V call is TRBV9, the J call TRBJ2-3, with 10 positions matching TRBD2. The CDR3 extends over 16 amino acids. The germline gives CDR1 SGDLS, CDR2 YYNGEE. Trimming cost V 4 bases and J 7 bases; bases outside gene matches: 12. CDR3: CASSPLSGTSEYTQYF. CDR3 nucleotides: TGTGCCAGCAGCCCCCTATCCGGGACTAGCGAATATACGCAGTATTTT.

Judged by abundance, this clonotype is medium-sized. The rearrangement uses TRBV9 and TRBJ1-3; D is uncertain. V was pared by 4 bases and J by 1 base, with 12 bases between. The CDR3 covers 15 residues. Per germline, CDR1 SGDLS and CDR2 YYNGEE. CDR3 sequence (DNA): TGTGCCAGCAGCCCCTACGACGGATCTGGAAACACCATATATTTT. As protein: CASSPYDGSGNTIYF.

This clonotype is labeled medium-sized. The chain employs TRBV9 and TRBJ1-2; tentatively, D is TRBD1 (6 bases). Trimming took off 0 bases at V and 4 bases at J, with 16 bases between the two ends. From germline, CDR1 is SGDLS and CDR2 YYNGEE. The CDR3 consists of 16 residues. This chain's CDR3 is CASSVGRQELAYGYTF. CDR3 sequence (DNA): TGTGCCAGCAGCGTAGGACGACAGGAGCTCGCCTATGGCTACACCTTC.

This clonotype is medium-sized (0.01 to 0.1%). In DNA, the CDR3 is TGTGCCAGCAGCGTAGGGGGGGGCACTGGAAACACCATATATTTT. It is translated as CASSVGGGTGNTIYF. J is TRBJ1-3 and V is TRBV9; D is possibly TRBD1 (6 bases). The CDR3 sequence is 15 residues long. Germline V gene lookup returns CDR1 SGDLS and CDR2 YYNGEE. The V end lost 0 bases, the J end lost 2 bases, and 9 bases lay between the germline ends.